The entry below describes one T cell receptor (beta chain). The record originates from a study of human versus mouse CDR3 diversity and MHC coevolution. Data came from immunoSEQ multiplex PCR; TCRdb stores just in-frame clones and leaves some out. The data show about 81,000 clones, roughly 93% seen once. Sorting isolated naive CD4 T cells lacking CD45RO and expressing CD62L. V lost 4 bases, J lost 10 bases, and 9 bases stayed unmatched. Looked up from germline, CDR1 is SGHNT and CDR2 is YYREEE (reference sequence). This CDR3 is built from 16 residues. Material: naive CD4+ T cells from blood. The subset: CD45RO-negative CD62L-positive naive CD4 T cells. The chain is built from TRBV5-4 and TRBJ2-1; 15 bases align to TRBD2. This clonotype was obtained from a person between 25 and 70 years old in good health. CDR3 sequence: CASSPWTSGRVREQFF. For the CDR3, the DNA is TGTGCCAGCAGCCCCTGGACTAGCGGGAGGGTGAGGGAGCAGTTCTTC.